This is a list of T cell receptor beta chains from one sample in a study of T cells in localized non-small cell lung cancer. TCRdb's copy holds only in-frame clones and misses some; the assay was immunoSEQ multiplex PCR. Of 100,000 to 150,000 clones in the sample, roughly 90% are singletons; the top ten hold around 1.5%. This sample comprised peripheral blood, obtained before any cancer treatment. The source of these receptors is a female donor over 55 with stage I lung adenocarcinoma. Both conserved end residues are part of each CDR3. D genes are given only for firm matches. Size is stated for part of the rows, as once, few or many counts, or as a class when the clone is expanded.

>.|TRBJ2-5|TRBV9|.
TGTGCCAGCAGCGTATCCCTCGGACAGAAAGAGACCCAGTACTTC
CASSVSLGQKETQYF
>.|TRBJ2-1|TRBV5-1|.
TGCGCCAGCAGCTCCCTTGCCCATGTTAGTACTAATGAGCAGTTCTTC
CASSSLAHVSTNEQFF
>.|TRBJ2-7|TRBV5-1|once
TGCGCCAGCAGCTTCGAGAGCTCCTACGAGCAGTACTTC
CASSFESSYEQYF
>.|TRBJ2-5|TRBV6-5|.
TGTGCCAGCAGCCCTTCCCTAGCTACCCAAGAGACCCAGTACTTC
CASSPSLATQETQYF
>.|TRBJ2-5|TRBV19|.
TGTGCCAGTAGTATTACCCCCGAGGGTCAAGAGACCCAGTACTTC
CASSITPEGQETQYF
>.|TRBJ2-2|TRBV2|.
TGTGCCAGCAGCTCTCGAGGGGACACCGGGGAGCTGTTTTTT
CASSSRGDTGELFF
>.|TRBJ2-3|TRBV11-2|.
TGTGCCAGCAGCTTAAGCGCGCCAACCACAGATACGCAGTATTTT
CASSLSAPTTDTQYF
>.|TRBJ2-5|TRBV29-1|.
TGCAGCGTTGAAGGACAGGCCGTGGAGACCCAGTACTTC
CSVEGQAVETQYF
>.|TRBJ1-1|TRBV10-1|.
TGCGCCAGCAGTGCCCCGGGGAACACTGAAGCTTTCTTT
CASSAPGNTEAFF
>TRBD2|TRBJ2-1|TRBV10-3|.
TGTGCCATCAGTGAGAGCGGGAGGGGCGTCAATGAGCAGTTCTTC
CAISESGRGVNEQFF
>TRBD1|TRBJ2-1|TRBV19|.
TGTGCCACTCCGGGAGGGTGGACAGGGGGTGGGTACGGCGCCAATGAGCAGTTCTTC
CATPGGWTGGGYGANEQFF
>.|TRBJ2-1|TRBV28|.
TGTGCCAGCAAGATCTCCTGGGACCCGTACAATGAGCAGTTCTTC
CASKISWDPYNEQFF
>TRBD1|TRBJ2-7|TRBV28|.
TGTGCCAGCACCCTCCGGGGACAGTCCTACGAGCAGTACTTC
CASTLRGQSYEQYF
>TRBD2|TRBJ2-7|TRBV28|.
TGTGCCAGCAGTTTATTGGCGGGAGGCTCCTACGAGCAGTACTTC
CASSLLAGGSYEQYF
>TRBD1|TRBJ1-1|TRBV5-4|.
TGTGCCAGCAGCGGACAGGGGACGGCTTTCTTT
CASSGQGTAFF
>TRBD2|TRBJ2-1|TRBV4-1|.
TGCGCCAGCAGCCAACTGCTAGCGGTATCTTACAATGAGCAGTTCTTC
CASSQLLAVSYNEQFF
>.|TRBJ2-1|TRBV10-1|.
TGCGCCAGCAGTGAGGGGGCTAGCTTTGAGCAGTTCTTC
CASSEGASFEQFF
>.|TRBJ2-7|TRBV20-1|once
TGCAGTGCTAGAGATTCGGGCGAGCAGTACTTC
CSARDSGEQYF
>.|TRBJ2-7|TRBV18|few
TGTGCCAGCTCACCGAATACAGGAAGCTCCTACGAGCAGTACTTC
CASSPNTGSSYEQYF
>TRBD2|TRBJ2-3|TRBV28|.
TGTGCCAGCAGTTTTGCAGGACTAGACTCCACAGATACGCAGTATTTT
CASSFAGLDSTDTQYF
>TRBD2|TRBJ2-2|TRBV11-2|.
TGTGCCAGCAGCTTATGGACTAGCGGGAGAACCGGGGAGCTGTTTTTT
CASSLWTSGRTGELFF
>.|TRBJ2-5|TRBV27|once
TGTGCCAGCAGTCCCTTCTACAGCCAAGAGACCCAGTACTTC
CASSPFYSQETQYF